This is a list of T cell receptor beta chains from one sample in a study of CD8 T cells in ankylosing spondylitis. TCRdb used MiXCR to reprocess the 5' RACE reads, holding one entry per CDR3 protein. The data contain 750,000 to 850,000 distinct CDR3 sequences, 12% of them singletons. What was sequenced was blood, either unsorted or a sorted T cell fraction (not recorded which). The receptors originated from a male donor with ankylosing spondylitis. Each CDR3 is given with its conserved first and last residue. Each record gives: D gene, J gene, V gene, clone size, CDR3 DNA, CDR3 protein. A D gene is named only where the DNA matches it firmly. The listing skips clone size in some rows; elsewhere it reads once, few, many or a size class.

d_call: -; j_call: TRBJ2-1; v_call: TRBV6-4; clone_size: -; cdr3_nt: TGTGCCAGCAGTCGGGACTTTCGTTTATCCTACAATGAGCAGTTCTTC; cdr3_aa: CASSRDFRLSYNEQFF
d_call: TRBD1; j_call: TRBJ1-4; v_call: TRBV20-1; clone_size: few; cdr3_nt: TGCAGTGCTAGAGGGACAGGGGGCAATGAAAAACTGTTTTTT; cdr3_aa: CSARGTGGNEKLFF
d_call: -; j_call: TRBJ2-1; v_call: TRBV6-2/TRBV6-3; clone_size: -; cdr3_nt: TGTGCCAGCGCTAGCGCCGCTTACAATGAGCAGTTCTTC; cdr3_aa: CASASAAYNEQFF
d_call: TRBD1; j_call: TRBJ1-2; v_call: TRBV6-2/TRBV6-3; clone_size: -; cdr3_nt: TGTGCCAGCAGGATACAGGGGATCTATGGCTACACCTTC; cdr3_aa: CASRIQGIYGYTF
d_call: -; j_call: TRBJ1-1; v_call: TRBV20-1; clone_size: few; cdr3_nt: TGCAGTGCTAGAGGATTAATTATAGGCACTGAAGCTTTCTTT; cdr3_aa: CSARGLIIGTEAFF
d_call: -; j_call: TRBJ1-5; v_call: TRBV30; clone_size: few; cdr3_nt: TGTGCCTTCTCCCGGGACCGAGATCAGCCCCAGCATTTT; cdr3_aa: CAFSRDRDQPQHF
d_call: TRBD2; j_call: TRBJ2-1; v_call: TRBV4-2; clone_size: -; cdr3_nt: TGTGCCAGCAGCCAGGTTAGCGGGAGCGATGAGCAGTTCTTC; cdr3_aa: CASSQVSGSDEQFF
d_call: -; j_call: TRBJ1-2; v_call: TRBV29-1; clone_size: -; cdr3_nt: TGCAGCGTTGAAGCGCTTCAACAGGGTGCGTACTATGGCTACACCTTC; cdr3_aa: CSVEALQQGAYYGYTF
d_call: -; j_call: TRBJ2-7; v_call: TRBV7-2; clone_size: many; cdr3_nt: TGTGCCAGCAGCTTTAGTCCGGCGTCCTACGAGCAGTACTTC; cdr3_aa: CASSFSPASYEQYF
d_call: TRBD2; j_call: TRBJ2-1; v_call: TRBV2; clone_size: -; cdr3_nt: TGTGCCAGCAAAGGCGGGAGGCCCTATGAGCAGTTCTTC; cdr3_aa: CASKGGRPYEQFF